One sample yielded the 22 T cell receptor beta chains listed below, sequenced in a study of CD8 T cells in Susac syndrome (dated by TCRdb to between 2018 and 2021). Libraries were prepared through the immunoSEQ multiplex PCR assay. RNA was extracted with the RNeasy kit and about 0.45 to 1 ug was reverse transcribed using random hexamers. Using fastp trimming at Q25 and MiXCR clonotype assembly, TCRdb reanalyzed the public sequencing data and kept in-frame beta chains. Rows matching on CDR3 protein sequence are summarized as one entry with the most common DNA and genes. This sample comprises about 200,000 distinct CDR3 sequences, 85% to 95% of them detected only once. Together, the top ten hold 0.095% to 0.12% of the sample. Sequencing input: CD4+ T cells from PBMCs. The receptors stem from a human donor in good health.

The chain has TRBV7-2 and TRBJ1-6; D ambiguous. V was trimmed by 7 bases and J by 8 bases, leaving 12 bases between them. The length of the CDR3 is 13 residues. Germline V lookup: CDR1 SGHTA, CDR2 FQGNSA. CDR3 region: CASNGVRDSPLHF. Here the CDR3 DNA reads TGTGCCAGCAATGGGGTGCGGGATTCACCCCTCCACTTT.

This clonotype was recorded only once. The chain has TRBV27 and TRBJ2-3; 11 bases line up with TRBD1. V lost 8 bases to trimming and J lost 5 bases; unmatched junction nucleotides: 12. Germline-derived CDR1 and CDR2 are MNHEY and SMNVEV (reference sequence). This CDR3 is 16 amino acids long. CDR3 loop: CASCAYPGQGGDTQYF. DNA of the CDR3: TGTGCCAGCTGCGCTTATCCGGGACAGGGGGGAGATACGCAGTATTTT.

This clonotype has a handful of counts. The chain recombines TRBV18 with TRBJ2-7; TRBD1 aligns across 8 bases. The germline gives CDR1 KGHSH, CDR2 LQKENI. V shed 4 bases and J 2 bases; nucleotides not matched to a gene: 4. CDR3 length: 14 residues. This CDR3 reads CASSRGQGTYEQYF. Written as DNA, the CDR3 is TGTGCCAGCTCACGAGGACAGGGAACCTACGAGCAGTACTTC.

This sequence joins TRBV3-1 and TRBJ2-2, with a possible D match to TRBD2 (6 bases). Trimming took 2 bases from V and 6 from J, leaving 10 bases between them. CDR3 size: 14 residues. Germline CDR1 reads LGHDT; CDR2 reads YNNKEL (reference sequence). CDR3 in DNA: TGTGCCAGCAGCCAATCGGGGAGGCCCGGGGAGCTGTTTTTT. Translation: CASSQSGRPGELFF. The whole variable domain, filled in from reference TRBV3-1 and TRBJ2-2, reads DTAVSQTPKYLVTQMGNDKSIKCEQNLGHDTMYWYKQDSKKFLKIMFSYNNKELIINETVPNRFSPKSPDKAHLNLHINSLELGDSAVYFCASSQSGRPGELFFGEGSRLTVL.

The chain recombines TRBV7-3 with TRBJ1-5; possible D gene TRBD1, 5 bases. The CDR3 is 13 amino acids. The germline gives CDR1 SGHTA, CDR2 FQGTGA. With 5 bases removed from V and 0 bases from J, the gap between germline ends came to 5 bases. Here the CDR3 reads CASSDSSNQPQHF. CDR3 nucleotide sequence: TGTGCCAGCAGCGACAGTAGCAATCAGCCCCAGCATTTT. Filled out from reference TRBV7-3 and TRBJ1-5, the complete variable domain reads GAGVSQTPSNKVTEKGKYVELRCDPISGHTALYWYRQSLGQGPEFLIYFQGTGAADDSGLPNDRFFAVRPEGSVSTLKIQRTERGDSAVYLCASSDSSNQPQHFGDGTRLSIL.

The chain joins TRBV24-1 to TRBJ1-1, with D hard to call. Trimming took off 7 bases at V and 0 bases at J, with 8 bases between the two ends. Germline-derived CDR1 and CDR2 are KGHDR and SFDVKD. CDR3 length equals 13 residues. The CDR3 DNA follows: TGTGCCACCAGAAACGAGATGAACACTGAAGCTTTCTTT. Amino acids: CATRNEMNTEAFF.

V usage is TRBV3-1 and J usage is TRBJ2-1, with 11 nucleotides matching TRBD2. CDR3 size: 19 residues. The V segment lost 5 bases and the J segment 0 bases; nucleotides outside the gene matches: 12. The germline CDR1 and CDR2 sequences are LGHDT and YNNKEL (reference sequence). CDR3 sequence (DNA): TGTGCCAGCAGCTCAATGGGAGGGACTAGCGGCAACTCCTACAATGAGCAGTTCTTC. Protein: CASSSMGGTSGNSYNEQFF.

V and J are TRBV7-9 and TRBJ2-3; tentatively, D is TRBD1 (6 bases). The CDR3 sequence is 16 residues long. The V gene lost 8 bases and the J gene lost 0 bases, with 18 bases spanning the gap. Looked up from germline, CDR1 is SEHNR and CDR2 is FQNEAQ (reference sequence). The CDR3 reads CASAPPYRVSTDTQYF. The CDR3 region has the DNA TGTGCCAGCGCCCCCCCTTACAGGGTCAGCACAGATACGCAGTATTTT.

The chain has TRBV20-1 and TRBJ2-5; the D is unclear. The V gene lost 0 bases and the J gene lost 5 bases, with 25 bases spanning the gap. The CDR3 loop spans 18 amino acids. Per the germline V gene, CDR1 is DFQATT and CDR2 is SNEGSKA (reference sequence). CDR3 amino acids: CSARERSGGFVSWETQYF. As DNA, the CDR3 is TGCAGTGCTAGAGAAAGAAGTGGTGGGTTCGTGAGCTGGGAGACCCAGTACTTC.

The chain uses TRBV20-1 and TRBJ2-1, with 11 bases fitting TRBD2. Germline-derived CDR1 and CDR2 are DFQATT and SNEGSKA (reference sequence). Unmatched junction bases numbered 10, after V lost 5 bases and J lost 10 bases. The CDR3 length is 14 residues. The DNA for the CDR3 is TGCAGTGCTCCCACTAGCGGGAGAGCAGCGGAGCAGTTCTTC. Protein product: CSAPTSGRAAEQFF.

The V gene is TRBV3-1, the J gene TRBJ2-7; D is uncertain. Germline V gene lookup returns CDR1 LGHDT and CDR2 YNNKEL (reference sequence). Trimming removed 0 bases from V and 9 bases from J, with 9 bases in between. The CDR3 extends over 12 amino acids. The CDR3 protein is CASSQDGPGQYF. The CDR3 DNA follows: TGTGCCAGCAGCCAAGACGGTCCAGGGCAGTACTTC.

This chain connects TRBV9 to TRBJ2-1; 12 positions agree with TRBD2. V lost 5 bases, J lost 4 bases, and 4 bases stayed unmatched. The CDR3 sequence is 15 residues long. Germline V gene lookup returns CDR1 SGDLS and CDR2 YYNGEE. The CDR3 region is CASSRTSGEYNEQFF. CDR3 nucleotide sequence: TGTGCCAGCAGTAGGACTAGCGGGGAATACAATGAGCAGTTCTTC. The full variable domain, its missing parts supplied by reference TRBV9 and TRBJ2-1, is DSGVTQTPKHLITATGQRVTLRCSPRSGDLSVYWYQQSLDQGLQFLIQYYNGEERAKGNILERFSAQQFPDLHSELNLSSLELGDSALYFCASSRTSGEYNEQFFGPGTRLTVL.

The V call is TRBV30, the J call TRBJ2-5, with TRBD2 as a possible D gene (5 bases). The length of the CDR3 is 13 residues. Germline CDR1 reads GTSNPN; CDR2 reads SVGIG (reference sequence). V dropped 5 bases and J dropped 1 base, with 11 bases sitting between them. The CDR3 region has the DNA TGTGCCTGGGAGCGGCGCCTCCAAGAGACCCAGTACTTC. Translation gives CAWERRLQETQYF. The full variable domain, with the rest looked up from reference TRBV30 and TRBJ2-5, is SQTIHQWPATLVQPVGSPLSLECTVEGTSNPNLYWYRQAAGRGLQLLFYSVGIGQISSEVPQNLSASRPQDRQFILSSKKLLLSDSGFYLCAWERRLQETQYFGPGTRLLVL.

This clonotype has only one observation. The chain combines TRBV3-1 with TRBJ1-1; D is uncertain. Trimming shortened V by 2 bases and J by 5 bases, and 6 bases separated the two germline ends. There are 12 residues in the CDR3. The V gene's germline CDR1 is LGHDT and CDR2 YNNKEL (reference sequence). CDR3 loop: CASSQSSTEAFF. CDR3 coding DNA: TGTGCCAGCAGCCAAAGTTCGACTGAAGCTTTCTTT.

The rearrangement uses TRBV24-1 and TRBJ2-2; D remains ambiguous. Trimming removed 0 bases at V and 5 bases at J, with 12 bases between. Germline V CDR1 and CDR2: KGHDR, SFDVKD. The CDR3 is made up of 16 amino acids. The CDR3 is CATSDLARSLTGELFF. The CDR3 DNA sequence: TGTGCCACCAGTGATTTGGCCAGGTCGTTGACCGGGGAGCTGTTTTTT.

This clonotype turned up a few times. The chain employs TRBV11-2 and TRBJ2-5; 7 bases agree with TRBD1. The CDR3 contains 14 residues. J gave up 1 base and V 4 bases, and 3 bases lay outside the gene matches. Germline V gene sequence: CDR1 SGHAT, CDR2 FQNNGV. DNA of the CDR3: TGTGCCAGCAGCTGGGGACAGATCCAAGAGACCCAGTACTTC. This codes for CASSWGQIQETQYF.

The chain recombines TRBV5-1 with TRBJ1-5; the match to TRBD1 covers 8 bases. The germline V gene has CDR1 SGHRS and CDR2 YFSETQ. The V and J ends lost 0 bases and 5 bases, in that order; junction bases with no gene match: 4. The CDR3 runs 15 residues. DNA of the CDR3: TGCGCCAGCAGCTTGGGGACAGGGAGTTATCAGCCCCAGCATTTT. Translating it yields CASSLGTGSYQPQHF.

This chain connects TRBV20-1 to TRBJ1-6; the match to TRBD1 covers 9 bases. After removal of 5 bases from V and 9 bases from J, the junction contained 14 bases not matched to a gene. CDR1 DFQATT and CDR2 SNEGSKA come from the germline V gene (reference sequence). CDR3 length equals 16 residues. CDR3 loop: CSALSVGQGPGSPLHF. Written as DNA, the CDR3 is TGCAGTGCTCTTAGCGTCGGACAGGGGCCAGGTTCACCCCTCCACTTT.

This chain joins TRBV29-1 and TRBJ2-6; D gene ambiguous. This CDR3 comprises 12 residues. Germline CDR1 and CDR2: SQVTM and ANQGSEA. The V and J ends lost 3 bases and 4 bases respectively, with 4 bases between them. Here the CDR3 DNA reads TGCAGCGTTGATCCAGGGGCCAACGTCCTGACTTTC. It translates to CSVDPGANVLTF.

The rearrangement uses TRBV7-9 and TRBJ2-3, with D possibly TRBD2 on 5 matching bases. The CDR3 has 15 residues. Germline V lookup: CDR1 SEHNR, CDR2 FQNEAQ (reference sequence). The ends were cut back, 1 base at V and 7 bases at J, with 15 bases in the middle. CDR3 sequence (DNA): TGTGCCAGCAGCTTAGGAGGCGCCGGGGAGTATACGCAGTATTTT. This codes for CASSLGGAGEYTQYF. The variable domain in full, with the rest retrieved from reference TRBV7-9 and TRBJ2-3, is DTGVSQNPRHKITKRGQNVTFRCDPISEHNRLYWYRQTLGQGPEFLTYFQNEAQLEKSRLLSDRFSAERPKGSFSTLEIQRTEQGDSAMYLCASSLGGAGEYTQYFGPGTRLTVL.

CDR3 region: CASTNSVGETQYF. The DNA for the CDR3 is TGTGCCAGCACTAACTCGGTGGGAGAGACCCAGTACTTC. The gene calls are TRBV25-1 and TRBJ2-5; D is undetermined. This CDR3 contains 13 residues. Between the trimmed V and J ends, which lost 7 bases and 4 bases, there was a span of 13 bases. CDR1 MGHDK and CDR2 SYGVNS come from the germline V gene.

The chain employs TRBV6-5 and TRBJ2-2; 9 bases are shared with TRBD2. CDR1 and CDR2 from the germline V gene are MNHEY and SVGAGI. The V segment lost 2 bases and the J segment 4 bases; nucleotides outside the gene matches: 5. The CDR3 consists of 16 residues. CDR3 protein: CASSYAGGPVTGELFF. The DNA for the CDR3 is TGTGCCAGCAGTTACGCGGGAGGGCCCGTCACCGGGGAGCTGTTTTTT.